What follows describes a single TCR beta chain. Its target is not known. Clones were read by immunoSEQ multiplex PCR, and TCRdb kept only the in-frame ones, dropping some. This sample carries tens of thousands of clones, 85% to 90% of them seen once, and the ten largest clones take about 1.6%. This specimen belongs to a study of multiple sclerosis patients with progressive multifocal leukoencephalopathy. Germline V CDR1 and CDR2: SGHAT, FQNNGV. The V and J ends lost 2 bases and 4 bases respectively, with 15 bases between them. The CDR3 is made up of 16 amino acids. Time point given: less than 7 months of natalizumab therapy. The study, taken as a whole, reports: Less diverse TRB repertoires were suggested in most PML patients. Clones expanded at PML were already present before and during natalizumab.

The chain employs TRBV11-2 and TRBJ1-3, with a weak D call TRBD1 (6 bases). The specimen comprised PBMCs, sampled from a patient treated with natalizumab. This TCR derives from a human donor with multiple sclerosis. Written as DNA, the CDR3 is TGTGCCAGCAGCTTAAGGCCTACAGGGAGGGGAAACACCATATATTTT. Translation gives CASSLRPTGRGNTIYF.